A single sample gave rise to the 23 T cell receptor beta chains below, sequenced in a study of OX40 agonist ivuxolimab in advanced cancers. Repertoires were generated with immunoSEQ multiplex PCR, while TCRdb's copy carries only in-frame clones and drops some. The sample lists tens of thousands of clones, around 91% seen once, with roughly an eighth in the top ten. Sequences were derived from CD4+ or CD8+ T cells sorted from blood, sampled in a trial of the OX40 agonist ivuxolimab. The receptors originated from an adult with an advanced solid tumor such as melanoma, head and neck, liver or kidney cancer.

CDR3 protein: CSVEETDSGGYTF. CDR3 nucleotides: TGCAGCGTTGAAGAGACCGATTCGGGGGGCTACACCTTC. The chain carries TRBV29-1 and TRBJ1-2; D is undetermined. CDR1 and CDR2 (germline): SQVTM, ANQGSEA. Trimming pared 0 bases from V and 8 bases from J, leaving 13 bases between. CDR3 length: 13 amino acids.

The chain recombines TRBV9 with TRBJ2-3; D is tentatively TRBD1 or TRBD2 (6 bases each). Trimming stripped 4 bases from V and 1 base from J, with 16 bases between. The CDR3 has 16 residues. The germline V gene encodes CDR1 SGDLS and CDR2 YYNGEE. The CDR3 region is CASSPSTGGGTDTQYF. The DNA of the CDR3 is TGTGCCAGCAGCCCTTCGACAGGAGGGGGCACAGATACGCAGTATTTT.

This clone was seen once. The rearrangement uses TRBV7-9 and TRBJ2-7; a weak D match, TRBD2 (6 bases). Trimming pared 3 bases from V and 4 bases from J, leaving 7 bases between. Germline loops: CDR1 SEHNR, CDR2 FQNEAQ (reference sequence). This CDR3 region has 12 residues. CDR3 in DNA: TGTGCCAGCAGCTTGGGGACTTACGAGCAGTACTTC. It encodes CASSLGTYEQYF.

V is TRBV5-4 and J is TRBJ2-5; the match to TRBD1 covers 9 bases. V gave up 4 bases and J gave up 5 bases; unmatched junction bases: 6. This CDR3 is built from 14 residues. CDR1 is SGHNT, CDR2 YYREEE, per germline (reference sequence). CDR3 nucleotide sequence: TGTGCCAGCAGCGAGGGGACAGGGCGTGAGACCCAGTACTTC. Protein product: CASSEGTGRETQYF.

The V gene is TRBV13, the J gene TRBJ2-1; TRBD2 might be the D (7 bases). CDR1 and CDR2 (germline): PRHDT, FYEKMQ (reference sequence). The V gene lost 3 bases and the J gene lost 10 bases, with 22 bases spanning the gap. CDR3 length equals 16 residues. The CDR3 bases are TGTGCCAGCAGCTTCGGGGGGCAGGGAATAGCCCGGGAGCAGTTCTTC. Its protein is CASSFGGQGIAREQFF.

The genes are TRBV28 and TRBJ1-2, with 8 bases identical to TRBD1. The germline gives CDR1 MDHEN, CDR2 SYDVKM. This CDR3 comprises 13 residues. Trimming took 4 bases from V and 7 from J; bases not matched to a gene: 5. The CDR3 bases are TGTGCCAGCAGTTACCCAGGGGGCTCTGGCTACACCTTC. It translates to CASSYPGGSGYTF.

The V and J genes are TRBV4-1 and TRBJ2-3, with D possibly matching TRBD1 (6 bases). Per germline, CDR1 MGHRA and CDR2 YSYEKL. Between the trimmed V and J ends, which lost 4 bases and 4 bases, there was a span of 21 bases. The CDR3 covers 17 residues. The CDR3: CASSLLIVGGSADTQYF. CDR3 DNA sequence: TGCGCCAGCAGCCTTCTGATAGTTGGGGGCTCGGCAGATACGCAGTATTTT.

V and J are TRBV19 and TRBJ2-1, with 7 nucleotides matching TRBD2. This CDR3 is built from 15 residues. From germline, CDR1 is LNHDA and CDR2 SQIVND (reference sequence). After removal of 5 bases from V and 3 bases from J, the junction contained 7 bases not matched to a gene. CDR3 loop: CASSAAGVVYNEQFF. The CDR3 nucleotides are TGTGCCAGTAGTGCGGCGGGAGTGGTCTACAATGAGCAGTTCTTC.

The rearrangement links TRBV10-3 to TRBJ2-2; tentatively, D is TRBD2 (6 bases). The CDR3 extends over 15 amino acids. Per germline, CDR1 ENHRY and CDR2 SYGVKD. Trimming took 3 bases from V and 4 from J, leaving 12 bases between them. The CDR3 bases are TGTGCCATCAGTGATCCGGACGGGGGCACCGGGGAGCTGTTTTTT. It encodes CAISDPDGGTGELFF.

The rearrangement joins TRBV19 to TRBJ2-7, with a possible D match to TRBD1 (5 bases). In germline, CDR1 is LNHDA, CDR2 SQIVND (reference sequence). The CDR3 length is 15 residues. The ends were cut back, 5 bases at V and 2 bases at J, with 16 bases in the middle. This chain's CDR3 is CASSPLVSGPYEQYF. As DNA, the CDR3 is TGTGCCAGTAGTCCCCTTGTCTCAGGGCCCTACGAGCAGTACTTC.

This clone has just a few counts. The CDR3 DNA sequence: TGTGCCTGGAATGATTTCACCGGGGAGCTGTTTTTT. It is translated as CAWNDFTGELFF. The chain couples TRBV30 to TRBJ2-2, with D uncertain. The CDR3 runs to 12 residues. Trimming shortened V by 4 bases and J by 4 bases, and 7 bases separated the two germline ends. Germline V CDR1 and CDR2: GTSNPN, SVGIG (reference sequence).

This chain uses TRBV6-6 with TRBJ2-1; 9 nucleotides match TRBD2. Germline V gene lookup returns CDR1 MNHNY and CDR2 SVGAGI (reference sequence). The CDR3 runs to 14 residues. Trimming at V came to 7 bases and at J to 10 bases, leaving 11 bases not matched to a gene. CDR3 bases: TGTGCCAGCACTCGGGTAGCGGGAGACCAAGAGCAGTTCTTC. As protein: CASTRVAGDQEQFF.

Regarding this clone: The same CDR3 is also encoded by other DNA sequences in this sample. The rearrangement uses TRBV28 and TRBJ1-4; D gene uncertain. V shed 2 bases and J shed 5 bases, with 0 bases lying between them. Germline-derived CDR1 and CDR2 are MDHEN and SYDVKM. The CDR3 length is 11 residues. The CDR3 is CASSLNEKLFF. CDR3 sequence (DNA): TGTGCCAGCAGTTTAAATGAAAAACTGTTTTTT.

V and J are TRBV7-9 and TRBJ2-7; 9 nucleotides align to TRBD1. The V gene end was trimmed by 5 bases and the J gene end by 5 bases; junction bases not matched to a gene: 7. The germline gives CDR1 SEHNR, CDR2 FQNEAQ (reference sequence). This CDR3 comprises 14 residues. The chain's CDR3 is CASSPGQGINEQYF. In DNA form, the CDR3 reads TGTGCCAGCAGCCCTGGACAGGGGATCAACGAGCAGTACTTC.

This clone was found once. V and J are TRBV9 and TRBJ2-1, with a possible D match to TRBD2 (6 bases). V lost 5 bases, J lost 5 bases, and 11 bases lay in between. CDR3 size: 13 residues. In germline, CDR1 is SGDLS, CDR2 YYNGEE. CDR3 in amino acids: CASRKGGDNEQFF. DNA for the CDR3: TGTGCCAGCAGAAAAGGAGGGGACAATGAGCAGTTCTTC.

This chain connects TRBV27 to TRBJ2-7; D is uncertain. This CDR3 contains 13 residues. Germline V gene data show CDR1 as MNHEY and CDR2 as SMNVEV (reference sequence). Trimming took 5 bases from V and 6 from J, leaving 14 bases between them. This CDR3 is CASSDDPLGEQYF. The CDR3, as DNA: TGTGCCAGCAGTGATGATCCACTCGGCGAGCAGTACTTC.

This chain joins TRBV19 and TRBJ2-2; maybe TRBD1 (5 bases). This CDR3 is 14 amino acids long. V lost 10 bases and J 0 bases, leaving 12 bases between the germline ends. Looked up from germline, CDR1 is LNHDA and CDR2 is SQIVND (reference sequence). The CDR3 protein is CATTQGSNTGELFF. CDR3 nucleotide sequence: TGTGCCACCACCCAGGGTTCGAACACCGGGGAGCTGTTTTTT.

The chain is built from TRBV5-4 and TRBJ1-4; D is unclear. This CDR3 contains 15 residues. The germline gives CDR1 SGHNT, CDR2 YYREEE (reference sequence). V lost 5 bases and J 2 bases, leaving 13 bases between the germline ends. The CDR3 reads CASSSGWETNEKLFF. The CDR3, as DNA: TGTGCCAGCAGTTCGGGATGGGAGACTAATGAAAAACTGTTTTTT.

This sequence joins TRBV11-1 and TRBJ2-7; D remains unclear. The germline V gene has CDR1 SGHAT and CDR2 FQDESV (reference sequence). Trimming cost V 2 bases and J 3 bases, with 11 bases left between them. This CDR3 region has 14 residues. The CDR3 coding sequence is TGTGCCAGCAGCTTATTTCGTAACAGCTACGAGCAGTACTTC. Its translation is CASSLFRNSYEQYF.

The chain links TRBV13 to TRBJ2-5; tentatively, D is TRBD1 (6 bases). Germline CDR1 PRHDT, CDR2 FYEKMQ (reference sequence). V lost 5 bases to trimming and J lost 5 bases, with 24 bases between them. The CDR3 covers 17 residues. CDR3 sequence: CASSPVPPSGAGETQYF. The CDR3 DNA is TGTGCCAGCAGCCCCGTTCCCCCCTCAGGGGCTGGGGAGACCCAGTACTTC.

This chain uses TRBV2 with TRBJ1-2, with D uncertain. CDR1 and CDR2 from the germline V gene are SNHLY and FYNNEI. The CDR3 runs 15 residues. The V gene lost 1 base and the J gene lost 0 bases, with 9 bases spanning the gap. In DNA form, the CDR3 reads TGTGCCAGCAGTGAAGGCCGGAGTGCTAACTATGGCTACACCTTC. The encoded protein is CASSEGRSANYGYTF.

V is TRBV19 and J is TRBJ1-5, with D possibly matching TRBD1 (6 bases). CDR1 and CDR2 (germline): LNHDA, SQIVND (reference sequence). Trimming removed 8 bases at V and 0 bases at J, with 11 bases between. This CDR3 has 14 amino acids. CDR3 bases: TGTGCCAGTCACCAGGGGAATAGCAATCAGCCCCAGCATTTT. It is translated as CASHQGNSNQPQHF.

This clone showed up just once. The chain carries TRBV5-5 and TRBJ1-4; a possible D gene is TRBD1 (6 bases). The CDR3 runs 15 residues. From germline, CDR1 is SGHKS and CDR2 YYEKEE (reference sequence). V shed 4 bases and J shed 1 base, with 11 bases lying between them. CDR3 amino acids: CASSGEGQTNEKLFF. In DNA, the CDR3 is TGTGCCAGCAGCGGAGAGGGACAAACTAATGAAAAACTGTTTTTT.